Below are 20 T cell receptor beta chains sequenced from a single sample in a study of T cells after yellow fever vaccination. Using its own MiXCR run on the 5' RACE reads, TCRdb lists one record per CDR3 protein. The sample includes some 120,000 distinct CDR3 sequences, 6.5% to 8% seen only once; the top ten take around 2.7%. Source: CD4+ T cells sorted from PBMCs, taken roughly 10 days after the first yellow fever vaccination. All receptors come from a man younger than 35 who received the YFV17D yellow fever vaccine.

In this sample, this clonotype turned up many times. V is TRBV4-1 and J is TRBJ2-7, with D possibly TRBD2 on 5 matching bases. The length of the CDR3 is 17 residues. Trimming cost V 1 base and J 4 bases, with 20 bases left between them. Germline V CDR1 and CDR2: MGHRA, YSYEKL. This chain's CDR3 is CASSQVKEDFRGYEQYV. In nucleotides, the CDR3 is TGCGCCAGCAGCCAAGTTAAAGAGGACTTCCGCGGGTACGAGCAGTACGTC.

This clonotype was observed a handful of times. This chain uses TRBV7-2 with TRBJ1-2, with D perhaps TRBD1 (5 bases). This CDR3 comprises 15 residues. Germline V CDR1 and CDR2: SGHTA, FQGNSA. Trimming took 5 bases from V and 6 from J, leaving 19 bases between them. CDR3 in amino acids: CASSPHRGRGDGYTF. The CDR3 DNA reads TGTGCCAGCAGCCCCCACCGGGGTAGGGGCGATGGCTACACCTTC.

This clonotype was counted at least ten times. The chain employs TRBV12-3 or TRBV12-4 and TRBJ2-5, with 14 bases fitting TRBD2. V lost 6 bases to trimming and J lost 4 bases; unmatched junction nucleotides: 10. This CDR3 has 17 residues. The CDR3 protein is CASSPGTSGGLRETQYF. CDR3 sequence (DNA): TGTGCCAGCAGCCCCGGGACTAGCGGGGGTCTCAGAGAGACCCAGTACTTC.

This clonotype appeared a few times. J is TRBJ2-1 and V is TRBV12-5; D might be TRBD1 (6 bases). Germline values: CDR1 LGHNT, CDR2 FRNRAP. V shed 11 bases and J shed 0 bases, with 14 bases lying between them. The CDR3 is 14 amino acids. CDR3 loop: CASGRDTSYNEQFF. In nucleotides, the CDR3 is TGTGCTTCCGGCCGGGACACCTCCTACAATGAGCAGTTCTTC.

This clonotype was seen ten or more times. CDR3 protein: CASGLLSSNQPQHF. CDR3 bases: TGTGCCAGCGGACTCCTGAGTAGCAATCAGCCCCAGCATTTT. The genes are TRBV28 and TRBJ1-5; no definite D call. CDR3 length: 14 residues. In germline, CDR1 is MDHEN, CDR2 SYDVKM. Trimming stripped 8 bases from V and 0 bases from J, with 11 bases between.

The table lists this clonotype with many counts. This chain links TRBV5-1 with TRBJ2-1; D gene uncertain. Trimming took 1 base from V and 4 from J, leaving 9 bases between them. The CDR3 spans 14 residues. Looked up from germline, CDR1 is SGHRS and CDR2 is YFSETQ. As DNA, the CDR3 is TGCGCCAGCAGCTTGAACCGGCAGTACAATGAGCAGTTCTTC. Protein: CASSLNRQYNEQFF.

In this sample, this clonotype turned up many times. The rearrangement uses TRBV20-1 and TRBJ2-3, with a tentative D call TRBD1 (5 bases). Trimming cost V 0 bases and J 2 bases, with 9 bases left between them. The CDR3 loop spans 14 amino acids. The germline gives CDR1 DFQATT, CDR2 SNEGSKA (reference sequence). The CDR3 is CSAREGQYTDTQYF. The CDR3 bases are TGCAGTGCTAGAGAGGGGCAGTACACAGATACGCAGTATTTT.

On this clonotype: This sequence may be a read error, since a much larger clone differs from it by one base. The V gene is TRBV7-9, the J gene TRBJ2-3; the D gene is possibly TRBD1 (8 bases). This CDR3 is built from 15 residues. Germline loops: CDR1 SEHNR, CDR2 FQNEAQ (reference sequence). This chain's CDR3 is CASSFGQGGSDTKYF. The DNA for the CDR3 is TGTGCCAGCAGCTTCGGACAGGGAGGGTCAGATACGAAGTATTTT.

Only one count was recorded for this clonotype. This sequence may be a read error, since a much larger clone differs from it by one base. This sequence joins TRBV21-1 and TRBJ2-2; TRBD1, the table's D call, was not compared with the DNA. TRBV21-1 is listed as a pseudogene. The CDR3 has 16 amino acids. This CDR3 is CASSKETGENTGELFF. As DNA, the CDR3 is TGTGCCAGCAGCAAAGAGACAGGGGAGAACACCGGGGAGCTGTTTTTT.

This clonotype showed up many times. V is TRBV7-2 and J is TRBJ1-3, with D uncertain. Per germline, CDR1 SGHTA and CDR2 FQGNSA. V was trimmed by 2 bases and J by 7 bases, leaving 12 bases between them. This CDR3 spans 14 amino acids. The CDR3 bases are TGTGCCAGCAGCTTAAATTTACAAGCTAACACCATATATTTT. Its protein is CASSLNLQANTIYF.

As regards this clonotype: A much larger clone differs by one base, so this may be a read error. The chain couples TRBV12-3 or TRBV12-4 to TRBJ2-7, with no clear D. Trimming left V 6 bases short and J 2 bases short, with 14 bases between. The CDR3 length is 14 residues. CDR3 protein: CASRMGKGPYEQYF. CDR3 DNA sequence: TGTGCCAGCAGAATGGGAAAGGGCCCCTACGAGCAGTACTTC.

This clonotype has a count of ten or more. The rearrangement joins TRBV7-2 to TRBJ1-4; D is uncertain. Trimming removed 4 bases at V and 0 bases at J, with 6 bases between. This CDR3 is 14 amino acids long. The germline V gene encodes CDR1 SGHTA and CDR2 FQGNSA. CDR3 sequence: CASSWKATNEKLFF. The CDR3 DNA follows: TGTGCCAGCAGCTGGAAAGCAACTAATGAAAAACTGTTTTTT.

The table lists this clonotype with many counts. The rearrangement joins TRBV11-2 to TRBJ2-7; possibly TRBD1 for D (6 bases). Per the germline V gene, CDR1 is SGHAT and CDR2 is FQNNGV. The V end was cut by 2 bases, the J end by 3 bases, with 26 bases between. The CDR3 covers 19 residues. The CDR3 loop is CASSLPSGQGTRGLYEQYV. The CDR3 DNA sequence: TGTGCCAGCAGCTTACCCTCCGGGCAGGGGACCCGGGGTCTCTACGAGCAGTACGTC.

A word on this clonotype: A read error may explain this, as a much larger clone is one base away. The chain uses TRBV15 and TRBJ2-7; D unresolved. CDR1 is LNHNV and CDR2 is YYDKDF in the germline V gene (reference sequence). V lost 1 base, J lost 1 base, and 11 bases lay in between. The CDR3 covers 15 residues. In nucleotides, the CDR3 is TGTGCCACCAGCAGAGCGGTGCAGCTGTCCTACGAGCAGTACTTC. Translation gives CATSRAVQLSYEQYF.

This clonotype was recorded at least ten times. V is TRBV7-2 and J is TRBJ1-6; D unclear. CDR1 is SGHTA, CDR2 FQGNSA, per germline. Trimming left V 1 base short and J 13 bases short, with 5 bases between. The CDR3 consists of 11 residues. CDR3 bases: TGTGCCAGCAGCTTAGGATTTCCCCTCCACTTT. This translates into CASSLGFPLHF. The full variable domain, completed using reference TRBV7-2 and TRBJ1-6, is GAGVSQSPSNKVTEKGKDVELRCDPISGHTALYWYRQSLGQGLEFLIYFQGNSAPDKSGLPSDRFSAERTGGSVSTLTIQRTQQEDSAVYLCASSLGFPLHFGNGTRLTVT.

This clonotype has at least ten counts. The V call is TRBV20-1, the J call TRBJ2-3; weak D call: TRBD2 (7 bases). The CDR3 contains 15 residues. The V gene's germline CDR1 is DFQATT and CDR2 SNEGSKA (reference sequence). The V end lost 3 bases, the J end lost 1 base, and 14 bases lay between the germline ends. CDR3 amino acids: CSARRGRDGTDTQYF. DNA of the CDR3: TGCAGTGCTAGGCGGGGGCGGGACGGCACAGATACGCAGTATTTT.

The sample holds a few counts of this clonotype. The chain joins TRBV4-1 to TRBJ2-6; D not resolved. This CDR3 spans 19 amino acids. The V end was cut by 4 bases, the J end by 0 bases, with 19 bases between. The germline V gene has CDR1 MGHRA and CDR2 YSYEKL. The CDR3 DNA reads TGCGCCAGCAGCCCCCGAGGTAGGACCGTTGCCTCTGGGGCCAACGTCCTGACTTTC. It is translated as CASSPRGRTVASGANVLTF.

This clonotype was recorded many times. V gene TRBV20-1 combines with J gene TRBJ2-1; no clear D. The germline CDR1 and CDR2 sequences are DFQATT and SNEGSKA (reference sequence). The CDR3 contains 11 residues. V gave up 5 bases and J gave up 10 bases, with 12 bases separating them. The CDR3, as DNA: TGCAGTGCTCTAGGAATCGAGGAGCAGTTCTTC. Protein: CSALGIEEQFF.

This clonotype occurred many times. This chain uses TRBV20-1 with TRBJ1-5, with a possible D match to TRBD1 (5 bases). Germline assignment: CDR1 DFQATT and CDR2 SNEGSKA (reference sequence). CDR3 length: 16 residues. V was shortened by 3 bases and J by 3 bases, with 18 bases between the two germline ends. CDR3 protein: CSARRGRGGSNQPQHF. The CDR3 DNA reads TGCAGTGCTAGGCGCGGGCGGGGGGGTTCCAATCAGCCCCAGCATTTT.

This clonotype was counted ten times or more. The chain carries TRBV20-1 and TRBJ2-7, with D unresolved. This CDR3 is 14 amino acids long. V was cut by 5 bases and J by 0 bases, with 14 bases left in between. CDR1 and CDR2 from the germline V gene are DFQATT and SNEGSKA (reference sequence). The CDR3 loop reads CSAPDVPHSYEQYV. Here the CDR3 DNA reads TGCAGTGCTCCGGATGTACCACACTCCTACGAGCAGTACGTC.